This TCR beta chain derives from a study of cytomegalovirus exposure and HLA in healthy donors. Study observations and caveats: The availability of immune exposure information extended only to CMV serostatus.

The germline gives CDR1 SGHRS, CDR2 YFSETQ. J gave up 6 bases and V 1 base, and 7 bases lay outside the gene matches. The CDR3 loop spans 17 amino acids. Use of 60 Vbeta and 13 Jbeta primers characterized the PCR. The method was immunoSEQ multiplex PCR; TCRdb's version includes in-frame clones alone and lacks a portion of them. The sample has 70,000 to 85,000 clones, around 58% seen once. Worth noting for this clone: The target antigen is unknown.

The receptor was derived from a young man in good health and CMV-seropositive. Sequencing input: PBMCs. V is TRBV5-1 and J is TRBJ2-2, with 12 positions matching TRBD2. The CDR3 DNA sequence: TGCGCCAGCAGCTTGCGTCGGACTAGCGGGATACCCGGGGAGCTGTTTTTT. This translates into CASSLRRTSGIPGELFF.